This record concerns one TCR beta chain sequence. What antigen it recognizes has not been identified. No quality values exist for individual bases; no much larger clone is one base distant. The library was made by the immunoSEQ multiplex PCR assay. TCRdb's version of the immuneACCESS table is confined to in-frame rearrangements and falls short of the full clone set. An unresolved V gene accounts for under half of the shortfall where checked; the remainder is of unknown origin. The sample table holds under 40,000 clones, of which around nine tenths were seen once. The ten largest clones represent about 0.53% of the sample. The data stem from a study of T cell changes during pregnancy in multiple sclerosis (dated by TCRdb to 2018 to 2020). Broadly, across the study: The study looked at changes in the T cell repertoire across pregnancy in women with multiple sclerosis.

The origin of this receptor is a female donor with multiple sclerosis, enrolled in a pregnancy study. Sequenced here: CD4+ T cells from peripheral blood mononuclear cells, sampled before pregnancy.

CDR3 reads: CASSLDRVYGYTF. The nucleotides read TGTGCCAGCAGCTTGGACAGGGTGTATGGCTACACCTTC. The sequence joins TRBV5-6 to TRBJ1-2; TRBD1 is possibly the D segment (6 matching bases). CDR1 and CDR2 were assigned from the germline V gene as SGHDT and YYEEEE. V and J lose 0 bases and 5 bases, and a span of 8 bases separates them. Including the terminal cysteine and phenylalanine, the CDR3 comprises 13 residues. Only CDR3 DNA is held: 39 bases, read in frame from base 1.